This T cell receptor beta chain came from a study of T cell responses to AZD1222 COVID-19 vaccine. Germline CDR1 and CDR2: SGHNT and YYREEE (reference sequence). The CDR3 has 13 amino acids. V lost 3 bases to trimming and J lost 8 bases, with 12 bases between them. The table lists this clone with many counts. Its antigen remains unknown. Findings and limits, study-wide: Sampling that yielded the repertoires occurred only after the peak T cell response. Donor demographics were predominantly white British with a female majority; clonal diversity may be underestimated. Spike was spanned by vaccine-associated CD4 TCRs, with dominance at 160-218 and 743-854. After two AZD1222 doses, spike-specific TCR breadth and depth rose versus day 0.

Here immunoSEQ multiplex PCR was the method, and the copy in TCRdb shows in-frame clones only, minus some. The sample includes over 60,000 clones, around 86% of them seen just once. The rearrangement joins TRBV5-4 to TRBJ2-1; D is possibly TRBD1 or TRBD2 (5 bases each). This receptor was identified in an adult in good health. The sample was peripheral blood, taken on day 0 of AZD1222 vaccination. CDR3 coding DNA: TGTGCCAGCAGCTGGGGGACCTGGGATGAGCAGTTCTTC. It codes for CASSWGTWDEQFF.